The 5 T cell receptor beta chains below come from one sample, sequenced in a study of blood T cell repertoires in COVID-19. Libraries were prepared by immunoSEQ multiplex PCR; TCRdb keeps only in-frame clonotypes and omits some of them. The profile shows hundreds of thousands of clones, roughly 90% of them singletons. Source material: PBMCs or T cells enriched from blood (not recorded which). All receptors derive from a woman aged 25 to 45 with acute COVID-19.

The chain has TRBV27 and TRBJ2-1; TRBD2 matches 13 bases. The germline gives CDR1 MNHEY, CDR2 SMNVEV (reference sequence). V was pared by 4 bases and J by 4 bases, with 10 bases of the junction left unmatched. This CDR3 is 18 amino acids long. The CDR3 is CASSSSRRLAGGYNEQFF. CDR3 DNA: TGTGCCAGCAGTTCCAGCCGAAGACTAGCGGGGGGATACAATGAGCAGTTCTTC.

This rearrangement joins TRBV6-5 to TRBJ1-4, with TRBD1 identical over 8 bases. The V gene end was trimmed by 2 bases and the J gene end by 7 bases; junction bases not matched to a gene: 3. Germline values: CDR1 MNHEY, CDR2 SVGAGI. This CDR3 spans 14 amino acids. The DNA for the CDR3 is TGTGCCAGCAGTTACAGGACAGGGTCTGAAAAACTGTTTTTT. Its protein product is CASSYRTGSEKLFF.

The chain carries TRBV5-1 and TRBJ2-1; D is perhaps TRBD2 (6 bases). Germline lookup yields CDR1 SGHRS and CDR2 YFSETQ. The CDR3 runs 15 residues. The V gene lost 2 bases and the J gene lost 3 bases, with 12 bases spanning the gap. CDR3: CASSFGSGGYNEQFF. CDR3 nucleotides: TGCGCCAGCAGCTTCGGTAGCGGAGGCTACAATGAGCAGTTCTTC.

The genes are TRBV28 and TRBJ2-5, with D perhaps TRBD1 (5 bases). The CDR3 is 12 residues long. Germline V gene lookup returns CDR1 MDHEN and CDR2 SYDVKM. The V end lost 5 bases, the J end lost 8 bases, and 12 bases lay between the germline ends. CDR3: CASSAPRETQYF. The CDR3 nucleotides read TGTGCCAGCAGTGCCCCCAGGGAAACCCAGTACTTC.

The chain combines TRBV29-1 with TRBJ1-2, with TRBD1 matching over 10 bases. Trimming took 0 bases from V and 8 from J; bases not matched to a gene: 9. CDR3 length: 15 amino acids. Looked up from germline, CDR1 is SQVTM and CDR2 is ANQGSEA. CDR3 nucleotides: TGCAGCGTTGAAGACGGGACAGGGGATCAGACGGGCTACACCTTC. This encodes CSVEDGTGDQTGYTF. The entire variable domain, with the rest obtained from reference TRBV29-1 and TRBJ1-2, is as follows: SAVISQKPSRDICQRGTSLTIQCQVDSQVTMMFWYRQQPGQSLTLIATANQGSEATYESGFVIDKFPISRPNLTFSTLTVSNMSPEDSSIYLCSVEDGTGDQTGYTFGSGTRLTVV.